This entry concerns a single T cell receptor (beta chain). Antigen: not known. Assay used: immunoSEQ multiplex PCR; TCRdb lists only in-frame clones, some missing. This table has about 150,000 clones, more than 85% appearing once. Donors were drawn from the approximately 130-subject validation cohort, separate from the approximately 700-subject first cohort. The V gene's germline CDR1 is SGHRS and CDR2 YFSETQ. The CDR3 runs 17 residues. V dropped 0 bases and J dropped 2; count of bases not matched to a gene: 3. The sample is drawn from a study of cytomegalovirus exposure and HLA in healthy donors. General observations from the study: Most TCR sequences were uncommon, yet certain public TCRs appeared in many donors. Associated with cytomegalovirus, according to the listing, were about 160 TCR beta chains. In vitro assays verified that a few CMV-associated chains recognized CMV antigens specifically.

Source material: PBMCs. The V gene is TRBV5-1, the J gene TRBJ1-3, with TRBD1 identical over 12 bases. This sequence was found in a man aged 18 to 30 in good health and CMV-seronegative. CDR3 loop: CASSLGGQGAPGNTIYF. CDR3 DNA sequence: TGCGCCAGCAGCTTGGGGGGACAGGGGGCGCCTGGAAACACCATATATTTT.